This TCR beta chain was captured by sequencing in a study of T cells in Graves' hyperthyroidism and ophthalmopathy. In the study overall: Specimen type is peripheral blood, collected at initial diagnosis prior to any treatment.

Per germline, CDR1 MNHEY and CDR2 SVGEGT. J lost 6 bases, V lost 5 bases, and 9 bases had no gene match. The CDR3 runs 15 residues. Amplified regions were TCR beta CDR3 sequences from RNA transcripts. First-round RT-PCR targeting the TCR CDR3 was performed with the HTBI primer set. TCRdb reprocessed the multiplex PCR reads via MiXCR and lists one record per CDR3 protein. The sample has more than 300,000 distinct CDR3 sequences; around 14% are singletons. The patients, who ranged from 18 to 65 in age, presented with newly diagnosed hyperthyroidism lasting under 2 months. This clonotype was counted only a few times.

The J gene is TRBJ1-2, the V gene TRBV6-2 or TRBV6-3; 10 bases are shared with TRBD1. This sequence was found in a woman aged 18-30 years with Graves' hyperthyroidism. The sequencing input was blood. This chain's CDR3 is CASSTRQGARNGYTF. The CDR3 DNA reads TGTGCCAGCAGTACCAGACAGGGGGCGCGAAATGGCTACACCTTC.